This entry lists 2 T cell receptor beta chains sequenced from one sample in a study of beta chain features in type 1 diabetes (dated by TCRdb to about 2018). The receptor library was made with the immunoSEQ multiplex PCR assay. The High Capacity cDNA Reverse Transcription Kit was used to reverse transcribe all of the isolated RNA, meaning that expressed TCRB transcripts were what got sequenced. TCRdb provides this immuneACCESS table in a form limited to in-frame rearrangements. Some clones are lacking; in checked studies, under half of them reflect an unresolved V gene, and why the rest are absent is not known. The sample data list some 900,000 clones, and around a sixth of these were observed just once. Roughly 0.025% of the sample is held by the ten biggest clonotypes. The specimen was naive CD4+ T cells from blood. The cell subset or site label corresponds to: true naive CD4+ T cells. The receptors shown here come from a woman aged 18-35 years in good health.

The V gene is TRBV7-9, the J gene TRBJ2-1; 16 bases agree with TRBD2. The CDR3 is 17 amino acids. Germline V gives CDR1 SEHNR, CDR2 FQNEAQ (reference sequence). The V segment lost 6 bases and the J segment 6 bases; nucleotides outside the gene matches: 8. CDR3 residues: CASRPSGLAGGPNEQFF. In DNA, the CDR3 is TGTGCCAGCAGGCCGTCGGGACTAGCGGGAGGGCCCAATGAGCAGTTCTTC.

V and J are TRBV28 and TRBJ2-7; perhaps TRBD1 as D (6 bases). The CDR3 has 13 amino acids. The V gene's germline CDR1 is MDHEN and CDR2 SYDVKM. V lost 8 bases to trimming and J lost 2 bases, with 13 bases between them. The CDR3 coding sequence is TGTGCCAGCGTGGACAGTAGGACCTACGAGCAGTACTTC. Translating gives CASVDSRTYEQYF.